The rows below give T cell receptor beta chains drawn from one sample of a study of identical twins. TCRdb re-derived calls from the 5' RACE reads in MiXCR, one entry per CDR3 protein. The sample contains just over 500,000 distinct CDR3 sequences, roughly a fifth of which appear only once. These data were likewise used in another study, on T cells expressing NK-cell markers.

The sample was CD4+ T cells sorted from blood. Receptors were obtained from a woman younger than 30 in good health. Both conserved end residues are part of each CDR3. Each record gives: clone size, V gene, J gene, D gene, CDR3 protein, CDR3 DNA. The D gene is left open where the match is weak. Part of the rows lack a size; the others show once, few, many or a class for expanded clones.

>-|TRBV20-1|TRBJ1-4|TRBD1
CSARDREEKLFF
TGCAGTGCAAGAGACAGGGAGGAAAAACTGTTTTTT
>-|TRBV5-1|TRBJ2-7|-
CASSLARSQLREKPYEQYF
TGCGCCAGCAGCCTAGCCAGATCCCAGCTTCGGGAGAAGCCATACGAGCAGTACTTC
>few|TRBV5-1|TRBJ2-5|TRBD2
CASSLGPSGEETQYF
TGCGCCAGCAGCTTGGGGCCTAGCGGAGAAGAGACCCAGTACTTC
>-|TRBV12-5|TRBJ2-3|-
CASGPGQATDTQYF
TGTGCTAGTGGTCCTGGACAAGCCACAGATACGCAGTATTTT
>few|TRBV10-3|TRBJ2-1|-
CAISGVSSQLYNEQFF
TGTGCCATCAGTGGTGTATCTAGCCAACTCTACAATGAGCAGTTCTTC
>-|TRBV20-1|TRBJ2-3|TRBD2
CSAILAGHTDTQYF
TGCAGTGCTATCCTAGCGGGCCACACAGATACGCAGTATTTT
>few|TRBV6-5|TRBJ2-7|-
CASSYSARVGYEQYF
TGTGCCAGCAGTTACTCCGCGAGAGTGGGCTACGAGCAGTACTTC
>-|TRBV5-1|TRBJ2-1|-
CASSFLLASSYNEQFF
TGCGCCAGCAGCTTCCTTCTAGCATCCTCCTACAATGAGCAGTTCTTC
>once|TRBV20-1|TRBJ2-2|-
CSARSVSAGELFF
TGCAGTGCTAGATCGGTTTCTGCCGGGGAGCTGTTTTTT
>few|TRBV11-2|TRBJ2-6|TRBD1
CASSSWTGANVLTF
TGTGCCAGCAGCTCCTGGACAGGAGCCAACGTCCTGACTTTC
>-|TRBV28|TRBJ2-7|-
CASGDRYEQYF
TGTGCCAGCGGCGACCGCTACGAGCAGTACTTC
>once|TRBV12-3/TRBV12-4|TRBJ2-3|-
CASSPASVPTDTQYF
TGTGCCAGCAGTCCGGCTAGCGTCCCCACAGATACGCAGTATTTT
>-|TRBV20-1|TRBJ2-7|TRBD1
CSAGRDSAYEQYF
TGCAGTGCCGGCCGGGACAGCGCCTACGAGCAGTACTTC
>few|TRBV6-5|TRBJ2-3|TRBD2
CASSYSPRLAPSTDTQYF
TGTGCCAGCAGTTACTCCCCGAGACTAGCGCCTAGCACAGATACGCAGTATTTT
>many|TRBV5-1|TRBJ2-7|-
CASSLGGDLEQYF
TGCGCCAGCAGCTTGGGGGGGGACCTCGAGCAGTACTTC
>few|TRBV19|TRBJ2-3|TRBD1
CASSGDRETQYF
TGTGCCAGTAGCGGAGACAGGGAGACGCAGTATTTT
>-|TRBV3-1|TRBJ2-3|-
CASKTGAGDTQYF
TGTGCCAGCAAGACGGGGGCAGGTGATACGCAGTATTTT
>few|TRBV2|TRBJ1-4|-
CASGVSGKLFF
TGTGCCAGCGGCGTGAGTGGAAAACTGTTTTTT
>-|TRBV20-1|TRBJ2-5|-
CSARIRGLGQETQYF
TGCAGTGCTAGAATCCGGGGGCTGGGGCAAGAGACCCAGTACTTC
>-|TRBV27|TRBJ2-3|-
CASSTPGGSTDTQYF
TGTGCCAGCTCTACCCCCGGGGGTAGCACAGATACGCAGTATTTT
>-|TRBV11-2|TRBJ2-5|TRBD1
CASSPPGQGRMFFEETQYF
TGTGCCAGCAGCCCACCCGGACAGGGGCGGATGTTTTTCGAGGAGACCCAGTACTTC
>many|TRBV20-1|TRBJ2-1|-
CSAPALASTYNEQFF
TGCAGTGCGCCTGCCCTAGCGAGTACTTACAATGAGCAGTTCTTC
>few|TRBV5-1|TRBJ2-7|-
CASSLLPSPNSYEQYF
TGCGCCAGCAGCTTGTTGCCTTCACCTAACTCCTACGAGCAGTACTTC
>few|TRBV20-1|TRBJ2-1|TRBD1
CSGADRGTSYNEQFF
TGCAGTGGCGCAGACAGGGGGACGTCCTACAATGAGCAGTTCTTC
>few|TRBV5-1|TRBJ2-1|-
CASSLGKGYSYNEQFF
TGCGCCAGCAGCTTGGGTAAGGGTTACTCCTACAATGAGCAGTTCTTC
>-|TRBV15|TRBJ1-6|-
CATSRGGGNSPLHF
TGTGCCACCAGCAGAGGGGGAGGCAATTCACCCCTCCACTTT
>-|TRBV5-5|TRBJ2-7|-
CASSLIRDTSYEQYF
TGTGCCAGCAGCTTGATCCGGGACACTTCCTACGAGCAGTACTTC
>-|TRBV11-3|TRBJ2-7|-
CASSLSYSSYEQYF
TGTGCCAGCAGTCTCTCGTACAGCTCCTACGAGCAGTACTTC
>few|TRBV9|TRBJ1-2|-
CASSVPSTGQNYGYTF
TGTGCCAGCAGCGTCCCATCCACAGGCCAAAACTATGGCTACACCTTC
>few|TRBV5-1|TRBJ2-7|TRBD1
CASSPGQGATYEQYF
TGCGCCAGCAGCCCGGGACAGGGGGCGACCTACGAGCAGTACTTC
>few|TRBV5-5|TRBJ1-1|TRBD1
CASSLADNRGSRAFF
TGTGCCAGCAGCTTGGCCGATAACAGGGGGTCAAGAGCTTTCTTT
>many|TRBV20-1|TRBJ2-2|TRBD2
CSARPPLAGGTGELFF
TGCAGTGCTAGACCACCCTTAGCGGGAGGGACCGGGGAGCTGTTTTTT
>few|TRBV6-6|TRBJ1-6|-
CASSYLNSPLHF
TGTGCCAGCAGTTATTTGAATTCACCCCTCCACTTT
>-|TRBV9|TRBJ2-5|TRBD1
CASSVGQGVQETQYF
TGTGCCAGCAGCGTCGGACAGGGGGTGCAAGAGACCCAGTACTTC
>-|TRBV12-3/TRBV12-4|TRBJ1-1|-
CASSLGTVKVAFF
TGTGCCAGCAGTTTAGGGACGGTGAAAGTAGCTTTCTTT
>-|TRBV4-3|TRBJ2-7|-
CASSQDSPAGEQYF
TGCGCCAGCAGCCAAGATAGCCCGGCTGGCGAGCAGTACTTC
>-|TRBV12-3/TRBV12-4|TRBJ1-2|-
CASSLRAEFYGYTF
TGTGCCAGCAGTTTACGAGCCGAGTTTTATGGCTACACCTTC
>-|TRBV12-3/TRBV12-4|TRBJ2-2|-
CASRNVPGDTGELFF
TGTGCCAGCAGAAACGTACCGGGGGACACCGGGGAGCTGTTTTTT
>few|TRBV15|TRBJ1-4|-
CATSRNGWAEKLFF
TGTGCCACCAGCAGAAACGGTTGGGCTGAAAAACTGTTTTTT
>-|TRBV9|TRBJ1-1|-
CASSVGMRGGRTEAFF
TGTGCCAGCAGCGTAGGTATGAGGGGCGGACGCACTGAAGCTTTCTTT
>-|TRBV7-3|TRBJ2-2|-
CASSLLTAGELFF
TGTGCCAGCAGCTTACTGACAGCCGGGGAGCTGTTTTTT
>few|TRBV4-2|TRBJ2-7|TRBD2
CASSPAGTSSYEQYF
TGTGCCAGCAGCCCAGCCGGGACTAGCTCCTACGAGCAGTACTTC
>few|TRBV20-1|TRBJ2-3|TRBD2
CSTAGGSTDTQYF
TGCAGCACCGCGGGGGGGAGCACAGATACGCAGTATTTT
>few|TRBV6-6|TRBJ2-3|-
CASRREADTQYF
TGTGCCAGCAGACGCGAGGCAGATACGCAGTATTTT
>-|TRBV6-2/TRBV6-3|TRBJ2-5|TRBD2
CASSSGPATSGLAWGETQYF
TGTGCCAGCAGTTCGGGGCCTGCAACTAGCGGCCTGGCGTGGGGAGAGACCCAGTACTTC
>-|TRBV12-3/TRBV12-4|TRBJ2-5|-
CASTGTGETQYF
TGTGCCAGCACCGGAACCGGAGAGACCCAGTACTTC
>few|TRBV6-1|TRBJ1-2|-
CASSTGRPSDGYTF
TGTGCCAGCAGTACGGGACGGCCTTCGGATGGCTACACCTTC
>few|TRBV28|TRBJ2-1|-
CASSLLANEQFF
TGTGCCAGCAGTTTACTAGCCAATGAGCAGTTCTTC
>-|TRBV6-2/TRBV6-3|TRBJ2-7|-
CANKLAWKGNYEQYF
TGTGCCAACAAGCTAGCGTGGAAGGGGAACTACGAGCAGTACTTC
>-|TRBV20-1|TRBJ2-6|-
CSASGGAYVLTF
TGCAGTGCTAGCGGTGGGGCCTACGTCCTGACTTTC
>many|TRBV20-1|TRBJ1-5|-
CSALRGNQPQHF
TGCAGTGCCCTCAGGGGAAATCAGCCCCAGCATTTT